This TCR beta chain came from a study of blood T cell repertoires in COVID-19 (dated by TCRdb to the early 2020s). Describing the broader study: Collaborator samples came from the United States, Italy and Spain and covered acute and convalescent phases of COVID-19. Sample metadata almost always included a de-identified subject ID, COVID-19 status, age in years and sex. The samples were drawn from two sources: the first 160 participants of the ongoing ImmuneRACE study, and fewer than 1,500 subjects contributed by 6 global collaborators. The prospective study material was composed of cDNA or gDNA derived from T cells, B-cell-depleted T cells, or PBMCs. The dataset comprised deeply sampled blood TCRbeta repertoires from subjects exposed to, actively infected with, or recovered from COVID-19. The repertoires were released in a freely available public database meant as a resource for research on the immune response to SARS-CoV-2. HLA class I and class II types, where available, came from metadata supplied by the sample provider rather than from assay-based typing.

Whole blood was collected in K2EDTA tubes by collaborating institutions according to the institutions' own protocols. For TCRbeta analysis, collaborators shipped samples as frozen whole blood, isolated PBMCs, or DNA extracted from either of those sample types. As for this clone: No antigen is known for it. Within one base of it there is no much larger clone, and no base qualities were kept.

The germline V gene (reference sequence) provides CDR1 DFQATT and CDR2 SNEGSKA. From its cysteine to its phenylalanine, the CDR3 spans 16 amino acids. The entry retains the CDR3 DNA only, 48 bases that are in frame from base 1. Between the V and J ends, shortened by 3 bases and 5 bases respectively, the junction contains 22 bases. The immunoSEQ Assay, a bias-controlled multiplex PCR, was used to amplify TCRbeta CDR3 regions from genomic DNA. The authors processed their data as follows. The number of nucleated cells in each sample was estimated by amplification of reference gene primers within the assay. To quantify the absolute abundance of each unique TCRbeta CDR3 rearrangement, sequence reads were collapsed and filtered. For each sample, productive Simpson clonality was calculated by taking the square root of Simpson's diversity index across productive rearrangements. The source is immuneACCESS, and TCRdb retained only in-frame sequences with V and J called. Part of the clones is not carried over; for the studies checked, unresolved V genes explain less than half of this, and the remainder is unexplained. V and J calls and clone size are those listed in that table; D and trimming were worked out from the DNA. Here the sample has some 170,000 clones; approximately 85% occur a single time. In total, the top ten clones hold approximately 10% of the sample.

Results and caveats for the whole study, not just this receptor: The quantity of clinical and demographic metadata differed by source and by participant and was supplied without curation.

The origin of this receptor is a man in his 60s with active or convalescent COVID-19. Sequences were obtained from peripheral blood. The rearrangement joined TRBV20-1 to TRBJ1-1, with TRBD1 tentatively as D gene (5 bases match). The DNA sequence is given as TGCAGTGCTAGTAGTGGTGTCGCGGGGCCGGGGACTGAAGCTTTCTTT. This gives the protein CSASSGVAGPGTEAFF.